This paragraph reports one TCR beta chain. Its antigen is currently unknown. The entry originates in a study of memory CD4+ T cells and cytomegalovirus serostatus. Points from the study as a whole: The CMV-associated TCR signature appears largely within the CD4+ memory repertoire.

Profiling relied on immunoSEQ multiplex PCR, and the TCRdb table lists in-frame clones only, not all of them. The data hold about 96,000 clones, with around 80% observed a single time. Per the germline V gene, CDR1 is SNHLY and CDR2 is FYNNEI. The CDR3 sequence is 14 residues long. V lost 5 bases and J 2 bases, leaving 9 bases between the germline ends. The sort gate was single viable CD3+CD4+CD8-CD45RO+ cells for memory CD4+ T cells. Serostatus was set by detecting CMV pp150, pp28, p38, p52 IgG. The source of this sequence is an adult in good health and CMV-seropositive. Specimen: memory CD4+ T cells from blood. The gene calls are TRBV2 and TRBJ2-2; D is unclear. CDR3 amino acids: CASSPYQNTGELFF. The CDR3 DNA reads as TGTGCCAGCAGTCCATACCAAAACACCGGGGAGCTGTTTTTT.